This note documents a single T cell receptor beta chain sequence. No antigen is known for it. This sample was taken from a study of T cell responses to AZD1222 COVID-19 vaccine. Background on the study: Analysis merged second doses at about 4 or about 12 weeks. Whole-study results and caveats: All repertoire sampling was performed exclusively after the peak T cell response. Only 5 to 7 individuals given AZD1222 were seropositive at baseline.

Clones were read by immunoSEQ multiplex PCR, and TCRdb kept only the in-frame ones, dropping some. Of approximately 120,000 clones listed, about nine tenths are singletons. The CDR3 has 15 residues. Germline V CDR1 and CDR2: ENHRY, SYGVKD. J gave up 7 bases and V 7 bases, and 5 bases lay outside the gene matches. The source material was peripheral blood, sampled on day 0 of AZD1222 vaccination. The chain combines TRBV10-3 with TRBJ2-2; 14 bases are a match to TRBD2. The receptor's source is an adult in good health. As DNA, the CDR3 is TGTGCCATCAAGGGACTAGCGGGAGAGGGCGGGGAGCTGTTTTTT. Its translation: CAIKGLAGEGGELFF.